This T cell receptor (beta chain) emerged from a study of vaccination effects on CD4 cells after COVID-19. Overall study results and limits: Few convalescent patients and no early post-infection timepoints were included in the study.

Trimming removed 0 bases from V and 5 bases from J; junction bases left unmatched: 6. Germline V CDR1 and CDR2: SQVTM, ANQGSEA. The CDR3 sequence is 14 residues long. Data came from immunoSEQ multiplex PCR; TCRdb stores just in-frame clones and leaves some out. The table has about 81,000 clones, 60% to 85% seen once. Comment on this clone: Its target is unknown.

Antigen-specific CD4+ T cells were expanded (with viral peptide pools) by the ViraFEST assay ahead of sequencing. It was after 10 days of culture that CD4+ T cells were isolated. Participants received two doses of either the BNT162b2 or mRNA-1273 vaccine. J is TRBJ1-2 and V is TRBV29-1, with 7 bases matching TRBD1. The source of this sequence is a human donor who received a COVID-19 vaccine. The material was CD4+ T cells from PBMCs cultured with HCoV-OC43 spike peptides, obtained after COVID-19 vaccination. Specified subset: HCoV-OC43 spike overlapping peptide pool stimulation. The CDR3, as DNA: TGCAGCGTTGAAGAATTAGGACAGGTGTATGGCTACACCTTC. Amino acids: CSVEELGQVYGYTF.